This T cell receptor (beta chain) was sequenced in a study of T cell responses to AZD1222 COVID-19 vaccine. Findings of the study overall: Among vaccine-associated CD4 TCRs, coverage spanned spike, with dominance at 160-218 and 743-854. Sampling that yielded the repertoires occurred only after the peak T cell response.

Trimming removed 2 bases at V and 4 bases at J, with 8 bases between. This CDR3 has 13 amino acids. The germline V gene has CDR1 KGHSH and CDR2 LQKENI. This clone was seen just once. Its antigen is as yet unknown. Sequenced by immunoSEQ multiplex PCR; TCRdb stores in-frame clones only, minus some. The data show around 58,000 clones, roughly four fifths seen once. The sequencing used peripheral blood, collected on day 0 of AZD1222 vaccination. V and J are TRBV18 and TRBJ2-5; D uncertain. The sequence derives from an adult in good health. CDR3 nucleotides: TGTGCCAGCTCACCAGGGGTGGGAGAGACCCAGTACTTC. It translates to CASSPGVGETQYF.